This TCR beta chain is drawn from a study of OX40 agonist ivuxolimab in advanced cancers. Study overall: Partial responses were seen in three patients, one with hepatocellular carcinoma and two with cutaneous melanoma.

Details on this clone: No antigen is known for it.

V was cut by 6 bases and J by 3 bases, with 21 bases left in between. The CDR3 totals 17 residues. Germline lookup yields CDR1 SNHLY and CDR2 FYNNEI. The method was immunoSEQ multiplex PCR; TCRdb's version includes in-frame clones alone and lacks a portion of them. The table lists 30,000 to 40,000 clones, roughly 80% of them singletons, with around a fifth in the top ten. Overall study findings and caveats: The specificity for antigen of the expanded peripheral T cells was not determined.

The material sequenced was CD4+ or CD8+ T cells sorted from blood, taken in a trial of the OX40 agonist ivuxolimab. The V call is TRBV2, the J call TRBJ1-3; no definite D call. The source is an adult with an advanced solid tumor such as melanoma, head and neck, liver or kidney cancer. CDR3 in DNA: TGTGCCAGCAGGGAAACGGGGATGGAACTGGGTGGAAACACCATATATTTT. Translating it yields CASRETGMELGGNTIYF.